This TCR beta chain came from a study of T-cell memory formation after mild COVID-19. About this clonotype itself: Antigen unknown.

MiXCR was run by TCRdb on the 5' RACE reads, yielding one entry per CDR3 protein. The data hold over 120,000 distinct CDR3 sequences, with roughly 21% observed a single time. Study findings and constraints: Among contracting clones, CD4+ were mainly CM/EM and CD8+ enriched in EMRA.

The origin of this receptor is an adult woman who had mild COVID-19 (a few samples of this study predate the infection). Cell type and time point are not known. The sequencing input was PBMCs or a T cell subset sorted from them (not recorded which).

The CDR3 spells CASSRIQGVGAFF. Written as DNA, the CDR3 is TGTGCCAGCAGCCGAATACAGGGGGTTGGAGCTTTCTTT. V usage is TRBV7-2 and J usage is TRBJ1-1, with 8 bases fitting TRBD1. The CDR3 loop spans 13 amino acids. CDR1 SGHTA and CDR2 FQGNSA come from the germline V gene. The V and J ends lost 5 bases and 10 bases, in that order; junction bases with no gene match: 9. Complete variable domain (other parts from reference TRBV7-2 and TRBJ1-1): GAGVSQSPSNKVTEKGKDVELRCDPISGHTALYWYRQSLGQGLEFLIYFQGNSAPDKSGLPSDRFSAERTGGSVSTLTIQRTQQEDSAVYLCASSRIQGVGAFFGQGTRLTVV.